This passage covers 5 T cell receptor beta chains from one sample sequenced in a study of Graves' ophthalmopathy and Graves' hyperthyroidism. The sequenced template was RNA, covering the TCR beta CDR3 region. First-round RT-PCR relied on HTBI primers, and a second-round multiplex PCR came next. TCRdb itself ran the multiplex PCR reads through MiXCR, one entry per CDR3 protein. This sample has 350,000 to 400,000 distinct CDR3 sequences, with approximately 20% found just once. Sequencing was carried out using peripheral blood. The receptors here all came from a woman aged 18 to 35 with Graves' ophthalmopathy.

This clonotype showed up many times. DNA for the CDR3: TGTGCCAGCAGTTTATCTTCGGCGACAGGGGTTAATCAGCCCCAGCATTTT. It is translated as CASSLSSATGVNQPQHF. This chain connects TRBV28 to TRBJ1-5; TRBD1 matches at 8 bases. Germline loops: CDR1 MDHEN, CDR2 SYDVKM. Trimming removed 1 base from V and 4 bases from J; junction bases left unmatched: 9. The CDR3 has 17 amino acids.

This clonotype was counted many times. J is TRBJ2-5 and V is TRBV6-4; D gene uncertain. This CDR3 is built from 13 residues. Germline values: CDR1 MRHNA, CDR2 SNTAGT. V lost 4 bases to trimming and J lost 5 bases, with 11 bases between them. The DNA for the CDR3 is TGTGCCAGCAGTGTACGCGATCGGGAGACCCAGTACTTC. It translates to CASSVRDRETQYF.

This clonotype was counted ten times or more. The rearrangement joins TRBV24-1 to TRBJ1-1, with D tentatively TRBD1 (5 bases). The CDR3 is 14 residues long. V lost 7 bases, J lost 0 bases, and 11 bases lay in between. Germline values: CDR1 KGHDR, CDR2 SFDVKD. The CDR3 region is CATREGQMNTEAFF. CDR3 nucleotides: TGTGCCACCAGGGAGGGGCAGATGAACACTGAAGCTTTCTTT.

This clonotype came up many times. The J gene is TRBJ1-2, the V gene TRBV20-1; 8 bases match TRBD1. The CDR3 contains 14 residues. Germline assignment: CDR1 DFQATT and CDR2 SNEGSKA (reference sequence). Germline trimming cut 5 bases from V and 1 base from J; bases unmatched to any gene: 6. The chain's CDR3 is CSAENRGFNYGYTF. The DNA of the CDR3 is TGCAGTGCTGAAAACAGGGGGTTTAACTATGGCTACACCTTC.

There are many counts of this clonotype. This rearrangement joins TRBV6-1 to TRBJ2-7, with 7 bases that match TRBD1. V lost 2 bases, J lost 0 bases, and 1 base stayed unmatched. The CDR3 has 14 residues. In germline, CDR1 is MNHNS, CDR2 SASEGT. The CDR3 is CASSETGASYEQYF. Written as DNA, the CDR3 is TGTGCCAGCAGTGAAACAGGGGCCTCCTACGAGCAGTACTTC.